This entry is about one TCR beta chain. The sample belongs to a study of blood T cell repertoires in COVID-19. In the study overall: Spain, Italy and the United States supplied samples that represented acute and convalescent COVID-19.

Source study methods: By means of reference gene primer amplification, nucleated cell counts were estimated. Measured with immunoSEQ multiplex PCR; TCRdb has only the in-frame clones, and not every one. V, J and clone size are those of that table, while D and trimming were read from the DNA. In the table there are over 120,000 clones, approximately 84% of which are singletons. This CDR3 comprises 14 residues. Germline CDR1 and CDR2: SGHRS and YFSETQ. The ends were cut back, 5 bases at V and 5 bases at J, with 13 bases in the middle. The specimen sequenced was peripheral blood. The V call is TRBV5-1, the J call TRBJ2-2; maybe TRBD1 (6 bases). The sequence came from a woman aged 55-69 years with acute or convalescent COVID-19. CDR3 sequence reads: CASSGTGSTGELFF. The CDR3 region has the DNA TGCGCCAGCAGTGGTACAGGGAGTACCGGGGAGCTGTTTTTT. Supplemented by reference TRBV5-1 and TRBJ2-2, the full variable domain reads KAGVTQTPRYLIKTRGQQVTLSCSPISGHRSVSWYQQTPGQGLQFLFEYFSETQRNKGNFPGRFSGRQFSNSRSEMNVSTLELGDSALYLCASSGTGSTGELFFGEGSRLTVL.